The clone carrying this TCR beta chain was counted between two and nine times. Trimming stripped 8 bases from V and 6 bases from J, with 17 bases between. The germline V gene has CDR1 MNHEY and CDR2 SMNVEV (reference sequence). There are 14 residues in the CDR3. The sample originates from a study of identical twins. Unique molecular identifiers were present on cDNA, and template switching added a universal primer site. TCRdb used MiXCR to reprocess the 5' RACE reads, holding one entry per CDR3 protein. In the table there are approximately 240,000 distinct CDR3 sequences, over 11% of which are singletons.

Sequencing was performed on memory (CD45RO+) T cells sorted from blood. The chain combines TRBV27 with TRBJ2-1; D is possibly TRBD1 (6 bases). The TCR was taken from a young woman in good health. The CDR3 protein is CASGVRGFGNEQFF. In DNA form, the CDR3 reads TGTGCCAGCGGGGTCAGGGGATTCGGCAATGAGCAGTTCTTC.